These 20 T cell receptor beta chains originate from one sample sequenced in a study of post-analysis software for immune sequencing data (dated by TCRdb to the mid-2010s). The paper's findings and limits, for the study overall: Four to six TRBV segments, including TRBV5-6, TRBV5-1 and TRBV20-1, were significantly more frequent in patients than controls.

Their target antigens are unknown. The library was built by means of PCR. TCRdb lists the instrument as Illumina HiSeq 2500. To reduce PCR and sequencing biases, unique molecular identifiers were built into the TCR beta cDNA libraries. The raw public data were reprocessed by TCRdb itself: fastp quality trimming at Q25, MiXCR clonotype calling, in-frame beta chains only. A single entry per CDR3 protein holds the most common genes and DNA from its merged rows. Recorded for this sample are about 400,000 distinct CDR3 sequences; about a third of them occurred a single time. The ten largest clones add up to 13% of the sample. Material for sequencing was blood. Receptors were obtained from a girl aged 5-17 years with multiple sclerosis.

This clonotype has more than one count but fewer than ten. This chain joins TRBV27 and TRBJ2-7, with D tentatively TRBD1 (5 bases). V was pared by 6 bases and J by 1 base, with 16 bases between. CDR1 MNHEY and CDR2 SMNVEV come from the germline V gene (reference sequence). There are 15 residues in the CDR3. The DNA for the CDR3 is TGTGCCAGCAGCTGGACATCGCAAAGATCCTACGAGCAGTACTTC. Encoded protein: CASSWTSQRSYEQYF.

The J gene is TRBJ1-1, the V gene TRBV7-9; no clear D gene. Germline assignment: CDR1 SEHNR and CDR2 FQNEAQ (reference sequence). CDR3 length equals 13 residues. The ends were cut back, 5 bases at V and 1 base at J, with 8 bases in the middle. CDR3 loop: CASSRESNTEAFF. In DNA form, the CDR3 reads TGTGCCAGCAGCCGGGAGTCGAACACTGAAGCTTTCTTT.

This rearrangement joins TRBV2 to TRBJ2-1; D may match TRBD1 or TRBD2 (5 bases each). The V gene's germline CDR1 is SNHLY and CDR2 FYNNEI. The germline V and J ends were trimmed by 5 bases and 8 bases, with 16 bases remaining between them. The CDR3 runs to 14 residues. Written as DNA, the CDR3 is TGTGCCAGCAGTCGAGGGACCGCGCGGCATGAGCAGTTCTTC. As protein: CASSRGTARHEQFF. The variable domain in full, with the rest retrieved from reference TRBV2 and TRBJ2-1, is EPEVTQTPSHQVTQMGQEVILRCVPISNHLYFYWYRQILGQKVEFLVSFYNNEISEKSEIFDDQFSVERPDGSNFTLKIRSTKLEDSAMYFCASSRGTARHEQFFGPGTRLTVL.

The J gene is TRBJ1-1, the V gene TRBV4-3, with D possibly being TRBD1 (5 bases). This CDR3 is 15 amino acids long. V gave up 1 base and J gave up 3 bases, with 12 bases separating them. The germline gives CDR1 LGHNA, CDR2 YSLEER. CDR3 sequence (DNA): TGCGCCAGCAGCCAAGGGATGGGGGATGACACTGAAGCTTTCTTT. It encodes CASSQGMGDDTEAFF.

This chain uses TRBV7-3 with TRBJ2-1, with D hard to call. Trimming removed 5 bases at V and 5 bases at J, with 7 bases between. The germline gives CDR1 SGHTA, CDR2 FQGTGA. The CDR3 extends over 12 amino acids. The CDR3 DNA is TGTGCCAGCAGCCGCGGAGACAATGAGCAGTTCTTC. Translated, it gives CASSRGDNEQFF.

J is TRBJ1-2 and V is TRBV6-6, with a weak D call TRBD1 (5 bases). Germline CDR1 is MNHNY and CDR2 is SVGAGI (reference sequence). The germline V and J ends were trimmed by 6 bases and 4 bases, with 9 bases remaining between them. The CDR3 has 12 residues. The CDR3: CASSLTVYGYTF. The CDR3 DNA reads TGTGCCAGCAGCCTGACAGTCTATGGCTACACCTTC.

The chain carries TRBV6-5 and TRBJ2-1; 10 nucleotides line up with TRBD2. CDR3 length equals 17 residues. V shed 2 bases and J 8 bases; nucleotides not matched to a gene: 12. Germline values: CDR1 MNHEY, CDR2 SVGAGI. The chain's CDR3 is CASSYNPPGLALDEQFF. CDR3 in DNA: TGTGCCAGCAGTTACAATCCGCCGGGACTAGCGCTCGATGAGCAGTTCTTC.

The chain is built from TRBV5-1 and TRBJ2-6; weak D call: TRBD1 (6 bases). Germline CDR1 and CDR2: SGHRS and YFSETQ. The CDR3 contains 16 residues. V gave up 3 bases and J gave up 1 base, with 11 bases separating them. In DNA, the CDR3 is TGCGCCAGCAGCTCGCTACAGGGTTCTGGGGCCAACGTCCTGACTTTC. Residues: CASSSLQGSGANVLTF.

A single count supports this clonotype. The V and J genes are TRBV4-3 and TRBJ2-4; 7 nucleotides match TRBD2. Germline V lookup: CDR1 LGHNA, CDR2 YSLEER. This CDR3 has 14 residues. The V segment lost 5 bases and the J segment 6 bases; nucleotides outside the gene matches: 7. The chain's CDR3 is CASSEGGVGNIQYF. CDR3 in DNA: TGCGCCAGCAGCGAGGGAGGGGTCGGAAACATTCAGTACTTC.

CDR3 residues: CASSLIGADADTQYF. The CDR3 DNA sequence: TGTGCCAGCAGCTTAATCGGCGCAGACGCAGATACGCAGTATTTT. This chain connects TRBV7-3 to TRBJ2-3; no firm D call. Germline CDR1 SGHTA, CDR2 FQGTGA. Trimming left V 1 base short and J 4 bases short, with 12 bases between. The CDR3 loop spans 15 amino acids.

This clonotype turned up a few times. The chain recombines TRBV20-1 with TRBJ1-2; D perhaps matches TRBD1 (5 bases). The ends were cut back, 3 bases at V and 3 bases at J, with 20 bases in the middle. CDR1 and CDR2 (germline): DFQATT, SNEGSKA (reference sequence). The CDR3 runs to 16 residues. This chain's CDR3 is CSARKLGQGDYYGYTF. The CDR3 region has the DNA TGCAGTGCTAGGAAGCTTGGGCAGGGAGATTACTATGGCTACACCTTC.

This chain connects TRBV15 to TRBJ2-1; D is uncertain. In germline, CDR1 is LNHNV, CDR2 YYDKDF (reference sequence). This CDR3 has 13 amino acids. V lost 0 bases and J lost 5, with 5 bases in between. The CDR3 loop is CATSRDLNNEQFF. The CDR3 DNA is TGTGCCACCAGCAGAGATCTAAACAATGAGCAGTTCTTC. The full variable domain, completed using reference TRBV15 and TRBJ2-1, is DAMVIQNPRYQVTQFGKPVTLSCSQTLNHNVMYWYQQKSSQAPKLLFHYYDKDFNNEADTPDNFQSRRPNTSFCFLDIRSPGLGDTAMYLCATSRDLNNEQFFGPGTRLTVL.

A few counts support this clonotype. The rearrangement uses TRBV3-1 and TRBJ2-5; a possible D gene is TRBD1 (5 bases). The assigned J gene may be wrong: the sequence end matches TRBJ2-7 better. From germline, CDR1 is LGHDT and CDR2 YNNKEL (reference sequence). This CDR3 has 15 residues. In DNA form, the CDR3 reads TGTGCCAGCAGCCAAGTGCCAGGGTATTTCGACGAGCAGTACTTC. Amino acid sequence: CASSQVPGYFDEQYF.

The chain carries TRBV7-9 and TRBJ2-6; 10 nucleotides match TRBD1. The trim removed 1 base at V and 0 bases at J, leaving 6 bases unmatched. Germline V gives CDR1 SEHNR, CDR2 FQNEAQ (reference sequence). The CDR3 length is 19 residues. Here the CDR3 reads CASSLGTGGFPSGANVLTF. The CDR3 DNA is TGTGCCAGCAGCTTAGGGACAGGGGGATTCCCCTCTGGGGCCAACGTCCTGACTTTC.

This clonotype has a single count. The chain combines TRBV5-1 with TRBJ2-7; perhaps D is TRBD1 or TRBD2 (6 bases each). CDR1 and CDR2 (germline): SGHRS, YFSETQ. This CDR3 region has 16 residues. V shed 3 bases and J shed 5 bases, with 21 bases lying between them. This CDR3 is CASSSAGAGLVHEQYF. CDR3 DNA sequence: TGCGCCAGCAGCTCGGCAGGGGCGGGATTGGTCCACGAGCAGTACTTC.

The chain joins TRBV6-1 to TRBJ2-5; 12 bases fit TRBD2. This CDR3 comprises 15 residues. From germline, CDR1 is MNHNS and CDR2 SASEGT. V lost 2 bases to trimming and J lost 2 bases; unmatched junction nucleotides: 0. CDR3 sequence (DNA): TGTGCCAGCAGTGAACTAGCGGGGGGGCAAGAGACCCAGTACTTC. It encodes CASSELAGGQETQYF.

The V and J genes are TRBV11-2 and TRBJ1-2; 8 positions agree with TRBD1. CDR1 is SGHAT, CDR2 FQNNGV, per germline. The CDR3 runs 15 residues. Germline trimming cut 5 bases from V and 5 bases from J; bases unmatched to any gene: 10. The CDR3 region has the DNA TGTGCCAGCAGCCCCCCGGACAGGGACTTTTATGGCTACACCTTC. It translates to CASSPPDRDFYGYTF.

This clonotype was observed a handful of times. This sequence joins TRBV7-2 and TRBJ2-1, with TRBD2 as a possible D gene (5 bases). Per the germline V gene, CDR1 is SGHTA and CDR2 is FQGNSA. V was trimmed by 5 bases and J by 2 bases, leaving 16 bases between them. This CDR3 comprises 16 residues. The CDR3 bases are TGTGCCAGCAGCGGCCGCAACGGACTTACCTACAATGAGCAGTTCTTC. This encodes CASSGRNGLTYNEQFF.

To note about this clonotype: The germline gene is not matched at one end of the junction; a read error may be the cause. The rearrangement links TRBV20-1 to TRBJ2-5; D is perhaps TRBD1 (6 bases). With the DNA end fitting TRBJ2-7 better, the J assignment may be wrong. This CDR3 is built from 15 residues. CDR1 and CDR2 from the germline V gene are DFQATT and SNEGSKA (reference sequence). The CDR3 loop is CSARDYAGVSCEQYF. The CDR3 nucleotides are TGCAGTGCTAGAGATTACGCAGGGGTTTCCTGCGAGCAGTACTTC.

The chain recombines TRBV11-3 with TRBJ2-1, with 9 nucleotides matching TRBD2. This CDR3 is built from 15 residues. Per the germline V gene, CDR1 is SGHNT and CDR2 is YENEEA. J gave up 5 bases and V 0 bases, and 2 bases lay outside the gene matches. The CDR3 nucleotides are TGTGCCAGCAGCTTAGACAGCGGGGGGCACAATGAGCAGTTCTTC. This encodes CASSLDSGGHNEQFF.